This T cell receptor (beta chain) was obtained from a study of CD8 T cells in Susac syndrome. Of note for this clonotype: The antigen remains unidentified.

CD8+ and CD4+ T cells from blood underwent TCR beta sequencing. The multiple sclerosis controls consisted of treatment-naive patients with relapsing-remitting disease, either stable or active. Negative isolation yielded CD4+ and CD8+ T cells, and FACS enriched TEMRA cells. RNA totalling roughly 0.5 to 1 ug underwent reverse transcription with random hexamers. TCRdb reprocessed the immunoSEQ multiplex PCR reads with MiXCR, giving one entry per CDR3 protein. The data contain 250,000 to 300,000 distinct CDR3 sequences, over 75% of them seen just once; the ten biggest clones take up 0.2% to 0.25%. The length of the CDR3 is 17 residues. The ends were cut back, 5 bases at V and 0 bases at J, with 19 bases in the middle. CDR1 and CDR2 (germline): MDHEN, SYDVKM. Study observations and caveats: The authors acknowledged that the study's TCR sequencing and HLA analysis involved relatively few individuals.

The chain uses TRBV28 and TRBJ1-1; D gene unclear. Sequencing used CD8+ T cells from PBMCs. This TCR derives from a human donor with multiple sclerosis. CDR3 loop: CASSKNGRSRLNTEAFF. CDR3 sequence (DNA): TGTGCCAGCAGTAAAAATGGACGGTCTAGACTGAACACTGAAGCTTTCTTT.